The T cell receptor beta chain under discussion was sequenced for a study of response to subunit inactivated influenza vaccine. General study findings and limits: The study's authors posited that every seasonal influenza vaccination enlists few new T cells.

The CDR3 is 11 residues long. Trimming shortened V by 7 bases and J by 10 bases, and 11 bases separated the two germline ends. Only a few counts were recorded for this clonotype. Its target is not known. TCRdb reprocessed the RT-PCR reads via MiXCR and lists one record per CDR3 protein. The data contain more than 550,000 distinct CDR3 sequences, about 12% of them singletons. The source of this sequence is a man aged 50-59 years who received an inactivated influenza vaccine. J is TRBJ2-4 and V is TRBV12-3 or TRBV12-4; D is ambiguous. The sample consisted of PBMCs from blood, taken on the day of vaccination. In DNA, the CDR3 is TGTGCCAGCACTCTGGGCCTTATTCAGTACTTC. It translates to CASTLGLIQYF.